The present TCR beta chain was sequenced within a study of Ad26.COV2.S vaccination and SARS-CoV-2 variants. Looking at the study overall: Intramuscularly, Ad26.COV2.S was given either once or twice, 56 days apart.

Note on this clone: Its antigen is not identified.

TCRdb's table, derived via immunoSEQ multiplex PCR, lists solely in-frame clones and lacks some. The table lists roughly 500,000 clones, about 88% of them singletons. Whole-study results and caveats: The study found similar non-spike TCR breadth in vaccine and placebo recipients.

Sample treatment: around 19 received Ad26.COV2.S at low or high dose, single or two shots; five or six received placebo; per-sample allocation not given. Samples analyzed were those drawn on day 63 after the first vaccine or placebo injection. Expressing Wuhan-strain SARS-CoV-2 spike, an Ad26 vector served as the vaccine. Sequenced here: peripheral blood, sampled in a trial of Ad26.COV2.S vaccine versus placebo. The TCR originated in a person between 18 and 65 years old who received the Ad26.COV2.S COVID-19 vaccine or a placebo.

CDR3 loop: CASSDDREPNYGYTF. The CDR3 DNA follows: TGTGCCAGCAGTGATGACAGGGAGCCCAACTATGGCTACACCTTC. The chain combines TRBV6-1 with TRBJ1-2, with TRBD1 identical over 7 bases. The germline V gene encodes CDR1 MNHNS and CDR2 SASEGT. The CDR3 totals 15 residues. The V segment lost 3 bases and the J segment 2 bases; nucleotides outside the gene matches: 6.